This T cell receptor (beta chain) derives from a study of blood T cell repertoires in COVID-19. Trimming pared 2 bases from V and 2 bases from J, leaving 10 bases between. The germline CDR1 and CDR2 sequences are SNHLY and FYNNEI. There are 15 residues in the CDR3. Original analysis: Amplification of reference gene primers provided the estimated nucleated cell counts. This table comes from immunoSEQ multiplex PCR, and its TCRdb copy is limited to in-frame clones, with some not included. V and J calls and clone size are those listed in that table; D and trimming were worked out from the DNA. The data show more than 100,000 clones, more than 75% seen once.

The origin of this receptor is a human donor in a cohort sampled during active COVID-19. This rearrangement joins TRBV2 to TRBJ2-1, with TRBD2 as a possible D gene (5 bases). Specimen: peripheral blood. CDR3 nucleotide sequence: TGTGCCAGCAGTGAATTGGAGGACCCCTACAATGAGCAGTTCTTC. This gives the protein CASSELEDPYNEQFF.